This T cell receptor beta chain appears in the sequencing data of a study of shared clonotypes between healthy human individuals. Turning to the study itself: Ranging from 18 to 49 in age, donors were two women and a few men.

Among the donors, all were Caucasian adults who lived in Nashville, Tennessee. For this clone: This CDR3 is also generated by other DNA sequences in the sample.

J gave up 4 bases and V 0 bases, and 4 bases lay outside the gene matches. In germline, CDR1 is SGHDT, CDR2 YYEEEE. The CDR3 consists of 15 residues. Deep-level running was used for the assay. Measured with immunoSEQ multiplex PCR; TCRdb has only the in-frame clones, and not every one. The profile covers some 1.5 million clones, with roughly 97% appearing a single time and approximately 1.1% taken by the ten largest. The chain is built from TRBV5-6 and TRBJ1-5; 7 bases match TRBD1. The specimen sequenced was naive CD4+ T cells sorted from blood. The subset: CD45RA+ positively selected. The receptor was isolated from a man younger than 45 in good health. CDR3 sequence reads: CASSLAGGPNQPQHF. The CDR3 DNA follows: TGTGCCAGCAGCTTGGCAGGGGGTCCTAATCAGCCCCAGCATTTT.